This T cell receptor beta chain originates from a study of vaccination effects on CD4 cells after COVID-19 (dated by TCRdb to 2022 to 2024). With regard to the full study: Each participant got two doses of an mRNA SARS-CoV-2 vaccine, either BNT162b2 or mRNA-1273. Cultures from other donors in the study were sequenced with the Oncomine TCR Beta short-read assay on an Illumina iSeq 100. SARS-CoV-2 spike-specific CD4+ TCR repertoires were compared before and after mRNA vaccination in COVID-19 convalescent patients and in infection-naive vaccine recipients. Altogether, 10 COVID-19 convalescent patients and several SARS-CoV-2-naive healthy vaccine recipients made up the full study. General conclusions and limits of the study: The study was limited by a small number of convalescent patients, and early post-infection timepoints were lacking. Marked clonal contraction was observed in both infection-induced and vaccine-induced clones at late post-vaccination timepoints, consistent with waning T cell responses. In healthy vaccine recipients, vaccine-induced clones were almost all SARS-CoV-2 mono-reactive, with only 1 of 255 being cross-reactive with common cold coronaviruses.

The method was the immunoSEQ multiplex PCR assay. TCR beta CDR3 sequencing was performed on DNA from the cultured, isolated CD4+ T cells. As for the original processing: Non-productive TCR sequences were discarded, and reads were trimmed to the CDR3 region, with only CDR3s of 7 or more amino acids retained. The MANAFEST web app was used to pick out antigen-specific clonotypes by comparing their expansion in peptide wells with that in reference cultures. To count as positive, a clone had to show expansion at FDR<0.05 compared with the reference and with all other wells, an odds ratio above 5, and a frequency above 0.1% in two replicate wells. A clonotype was defined as cross-reactive if the clonotype was significantly expanded both in SARS-CoV-2 spike wells and in at least one common cold coronavirus spike condition. Using the stringdist R package, CDR3 similarity was measured by Levenshtein distance, and unrooted trees were constructed with ape in R 3.6.1. TCRdb stores this immuneACCESS table with in-frame sequences only. Part of the clones is absent; in the studies checked, under half of the shortfall reflects unresolved V genes, and no reason is known for the rest. V, J and clone size were drawn from that table, and D and trimming were deduced from the DNA. The sample table records roughly 25,000 clones; under 75% of these occur just once. Around 13% of the sample lies in the top ten.

V lost 1 base and J lost 5 bases, and the count of bases not matched to a germline gene is 7. The CDR3 contains 16 residues, cysteine and phenylalanine counted. The read is trimmed to its CDR3 DNA, 48 bases read in frame from base 1. CDR1 and CDR2 are read off the germline V gene as SGHVS and FNYEAQ. To identify antigen-specific CD4+ T cell clonotypes by their expansion, the ViraFEST assay first stimulated PBMC with viral peptide pools and then applied TCR sequencing. After 10 days of culture, CD4+ T cells were isolated with the EasySep CD4+ T cell isolation kit. None of the healthy vaccine recipients had a prior SARS-CoV-2 infection, which was confirmed by nucleocapsid antibody tests that came back negative both before and after vaccination. Roughly 2.1 million PBMC per well were cultured in IMDM with about 4.5% human AB serum, 10 IU/ml IL-2 and gentamicin, plus 10 ug/ml peptides. Half of the culture medium was replaced with fresh IL-2-containing medium on days 3 and 7. Unless otherwise noted, each peptide stimulation condition was cultured in triplicate wells. PBMC were separated from whole blood using Ficoll-Paque Plus gradient centrifugation and were then either cryopreserved at -140C or used fresh. The spike proteins of SARS-CoV-2 and of the common cold coronaviruses HCoV-NL63, HCoV-OC43 and HCoV-229E were spanned by overlapping peptide pools. The QIAamp micro DNA kit was used to extract genomic DNA from the cultured CD4+ T cells.

Points on this clone: No cognate antigen has been identified for it. No quality values exist for individual bases; no much larger clone is one base distant.

The sample in question was CD4+ T cells from PBMCs cultured with HCoV-OC43 spike peptides, obtained before COVID-19 vaccination. Interpreted using the paper, the cell subset or site label stands for: HCoV-OC43 spike overlapping peptide pool stimulation. The source is a human donor who received a COVID-19 vaccine. This receptor chain uses TRBV7-6 and TRBJ2-3, and TRBD2 aligns with 9 junction nucleotides. The DNA reads TGTGCCAGCAGCTTAGTCGGCGGGGGGGGATTAGATACGCAGTATTTT. The translation is CASSLVGGGGLDTQYF. Full variable domain (CDR3 extended with the reference TRBV7-6 and TRBJ2-3 proteins): GAGVSQSPRYKVTKRGQDVALRCDPISGHVSLYWYRQALGQGPEFLTYFNYEAQQDKSGLPNDRFSAERPEGSISTLTIQRTEQRDSAMYRCASSLVGGGGLDTQYFGPGTRLTVL.